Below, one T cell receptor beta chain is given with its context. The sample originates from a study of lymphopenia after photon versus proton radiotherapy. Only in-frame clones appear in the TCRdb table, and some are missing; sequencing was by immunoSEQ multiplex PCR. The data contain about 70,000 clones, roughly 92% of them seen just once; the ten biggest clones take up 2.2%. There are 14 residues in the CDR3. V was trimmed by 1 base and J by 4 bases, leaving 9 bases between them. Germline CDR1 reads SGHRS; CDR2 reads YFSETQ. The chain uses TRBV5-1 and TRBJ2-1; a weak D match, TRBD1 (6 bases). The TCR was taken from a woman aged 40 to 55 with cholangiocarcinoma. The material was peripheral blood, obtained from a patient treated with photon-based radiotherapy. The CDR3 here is CASSLNQGYNEQFF. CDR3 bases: TGCGCCAGCAGCTTGAACCAGGGGTACAATGAGCAGTTCTTC.